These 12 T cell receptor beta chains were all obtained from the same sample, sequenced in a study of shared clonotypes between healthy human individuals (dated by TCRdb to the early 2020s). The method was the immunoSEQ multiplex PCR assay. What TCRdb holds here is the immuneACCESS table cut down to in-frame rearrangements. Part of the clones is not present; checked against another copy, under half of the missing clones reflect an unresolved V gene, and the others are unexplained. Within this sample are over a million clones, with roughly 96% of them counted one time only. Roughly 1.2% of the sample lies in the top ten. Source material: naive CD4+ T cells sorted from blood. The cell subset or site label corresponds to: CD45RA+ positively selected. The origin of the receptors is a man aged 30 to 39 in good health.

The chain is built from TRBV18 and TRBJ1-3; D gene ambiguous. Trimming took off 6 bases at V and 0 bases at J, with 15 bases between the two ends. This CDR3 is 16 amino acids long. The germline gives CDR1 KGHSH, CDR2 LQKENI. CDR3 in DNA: TGTGCCAGCTCTCAGAGGACTGGTGGCTCTGGAAACACCATATATTTT. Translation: CASSQRTGGSGNTIYF.

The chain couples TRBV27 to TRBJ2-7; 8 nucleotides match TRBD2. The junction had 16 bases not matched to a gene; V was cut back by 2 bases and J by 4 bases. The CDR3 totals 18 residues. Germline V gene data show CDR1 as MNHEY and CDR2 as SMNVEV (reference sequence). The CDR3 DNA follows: TGTGCCAGCAGTTTACGGTTAGCGGGACTCCCAAACCCTTACGAGCAGTACTTC. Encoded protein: CASSLRLAGLPNPYEQYF.

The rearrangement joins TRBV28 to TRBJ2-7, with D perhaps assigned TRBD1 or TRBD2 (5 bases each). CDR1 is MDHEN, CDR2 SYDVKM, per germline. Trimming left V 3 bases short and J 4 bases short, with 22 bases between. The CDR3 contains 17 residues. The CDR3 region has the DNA TGTGCCAGCAGTTTCCACGCTTTTGACAGAGGCGGGTACGAGCAGTACTTC. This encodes CASSFHAFDRGGYEQYF.

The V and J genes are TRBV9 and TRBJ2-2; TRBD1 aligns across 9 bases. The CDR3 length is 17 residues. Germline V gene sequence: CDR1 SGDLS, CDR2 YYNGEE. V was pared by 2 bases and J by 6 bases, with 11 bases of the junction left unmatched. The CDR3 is CASSVLTGGIAPGELFF. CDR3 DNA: TGTGCCAGCAGCGTTCTAACAGGGGGCATAGCTCCCGGGGAGCTGTTTTTT. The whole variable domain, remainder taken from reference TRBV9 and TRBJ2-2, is DSGVTQTPKHLITATGQRVTLRCSPRSGDLSVYWYQQSLDQGLQFLIQYYNGEERAKGNILERFSAQQFPDLHSELNLSSLELGDSALYFCASSVLTGGIAPGELFFGEGSRLTVL.

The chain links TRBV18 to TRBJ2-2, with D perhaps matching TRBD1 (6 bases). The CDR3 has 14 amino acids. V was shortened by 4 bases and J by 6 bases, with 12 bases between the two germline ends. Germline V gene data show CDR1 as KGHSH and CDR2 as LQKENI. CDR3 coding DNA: TGTGCCAGCTCACGACTGGACAGCTCCGGGGAGCTGTTTTTT. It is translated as CASSRLDSSGELFF.

The CDR3 nucleotides are TGTGCCAGCAGCTTATCATCTAGCTCTTTATTTGGGAATGAGCAGTTCTTC. This translates into CASSLSSSSLFGNEQFF. The chain couples TRBV5-8 to TRBJ2-1, with D tentatively TRBD2 (5 bases). Germline lookup yields CDR1 SGHTS and CDR2 YDEGEE. The CDR3 covers 17 residues. V gave up 2 bases and J gave up 7 bases, with 22 bases separating them.

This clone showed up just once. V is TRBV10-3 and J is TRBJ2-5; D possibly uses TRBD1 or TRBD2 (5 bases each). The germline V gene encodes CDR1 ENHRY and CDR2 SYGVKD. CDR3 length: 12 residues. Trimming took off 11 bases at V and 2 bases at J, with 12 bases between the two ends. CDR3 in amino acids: CAPGTPQETQYF. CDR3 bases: TGTGCCCCCGGGACCCCACAAGAGACCCAGTACTTC.

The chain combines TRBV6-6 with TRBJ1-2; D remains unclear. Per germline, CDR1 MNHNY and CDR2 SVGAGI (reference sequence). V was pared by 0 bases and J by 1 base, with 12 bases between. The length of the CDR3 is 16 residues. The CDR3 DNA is TGTGCCAGCAGTTACTCGATAGGAAGCGTTAACTATGGCTACACCTTC. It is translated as CASSYSIGSVNYGYTF.

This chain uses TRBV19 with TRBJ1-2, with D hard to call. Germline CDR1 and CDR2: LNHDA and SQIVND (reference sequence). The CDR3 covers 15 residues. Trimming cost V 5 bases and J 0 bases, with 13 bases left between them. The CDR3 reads CASSADGSANYGYTF. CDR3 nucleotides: TGTGCCAGTAGTGCCGACGGATCCGCTAACTATGGCTACACCTTC.

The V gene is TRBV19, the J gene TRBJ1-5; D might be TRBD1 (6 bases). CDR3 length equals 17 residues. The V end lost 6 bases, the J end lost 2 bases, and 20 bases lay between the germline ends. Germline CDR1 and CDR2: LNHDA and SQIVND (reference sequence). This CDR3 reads CASRGADGPTGNQPQHF. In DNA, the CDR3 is TGTGCCAGTAGGGGGGCGGACGGACCTACGGGCAATCAGCCCCAGCATTTT. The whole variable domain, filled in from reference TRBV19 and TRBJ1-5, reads DGGITQSPKYLFRKEGQNVTLSCEQNLNHDAMYWYRQDPGQGLRLIYYSQIVNDFQKGDIAEGYSVSREKKESFPLTVTSAQKNPTAFYLCASRGADGPTGNQPQHFGDGTRLSIL.

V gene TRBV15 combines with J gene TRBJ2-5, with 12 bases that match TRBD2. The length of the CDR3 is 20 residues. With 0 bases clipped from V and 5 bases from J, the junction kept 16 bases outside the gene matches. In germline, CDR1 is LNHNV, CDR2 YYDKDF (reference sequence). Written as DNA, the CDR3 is TGTGCCACCAGCAGAGATCCCTTATTTCTAGCGGGAGGGTCAGGGGAGACCCAGTACTTC. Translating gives CATSRDPLFLAGGSGETQYF.

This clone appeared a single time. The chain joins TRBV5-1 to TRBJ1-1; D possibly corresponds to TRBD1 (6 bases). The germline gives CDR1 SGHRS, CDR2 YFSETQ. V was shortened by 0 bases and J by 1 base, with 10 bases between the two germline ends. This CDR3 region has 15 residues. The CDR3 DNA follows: TGCGCCAGCAGCTTGGTCAGGGGTGAGAACACTGAAGCTTTCTTT. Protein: CASSLVRGENTEAFF.